What follows are 14 T cell receptor beta chains derived from one specimen sequenced in a study of cytomegalovirus exposure and HLA in healthy donors. The PCR ran on 60 Vbeta and 13 Jbeta primers. Profiled with immunoSEQ multiplex PCR; TCRdb holds only in-frame clones, not every one. The top ten hold about 3.7% of the sample, which has about 150,000 clones, about 82% seen once. Sequencing was carried out using PBMCs. The source of these receptors is a male donor in good health and CMV-seronegative.

The V call is TRBV2, the J call TRBJ2-5, with 9 bases fitting TRBD1. The DNA end favors TRBJ2-7, so the J call may be wrong. The length of the CDR3 is 14 residues. Germline CDR1 reads SNHLY; CDR2 reads FYNNEI. CDR3 DNA sequence: TGTGCCAGCAGTGAAGGGGACAGGGCCGACGAGCAGTACTTC. It specifies CASSEGDRADEQYF.

The DNA for the CDR3 is TGTGCCAGCAGCCAACAGGGTTCGGGCTATGGCTACACCTTC. This sequence encodes CASSQQGSGYGYTF. V is TRBV6-5 and J is TRBJ1-2; weak D call: TRBD1 (6 bases). The ends were cut back, 6 bases at V and 4 bases at J, with 15 bases in the middle. Germline loops: CDR1 MNHEY, CDR2 SVGAGI. The CDR3 totals 14 residues.

The chain carries TRBV6-5 and TRBJ2-3; possible D gene TRBD1, 5 bases. The CDR3 is 14 residues long. The V gene lost 2 bases and the J gene lost 3 bases, with 9 bases spanning the gap. Germline CDR1 MNHEY, CDR2 SVGAGI. The DNA of the CDR3 is TGTGCCAGCAGTTACCGCAGACAGACAGATACGCAGTATTTT. It translates to CASSYRRQTDTQYF.

The rearrangement uses TRBV5-1 and TRBJ1-4; 7 positions match TRBD1. Germline V gene lookup returns CDR1 SGHRS and CDR2 YFSETQ. This CDR3 has 13 amino acids. V was clipped by 4 bases and J by 8 bases; unmatched bases: 5. The CDR3 DNA is TGCGCCAGCAGCCTACCAGGGGGGGAAAAACTGTTTTTT. It yields the protein CASSLPGGEKLFF.

The chain combines TRBV30 with TRBJ2-7; 8 bases agree with TRBD1. The CDR3 contains 15 residues. CDR1 is GTSNPN and CDR2 is SVGIG in the germline V gene (reference sequence). V gave up 0 bases and J gave up 0 bases; unmatched junction bases: 4. The CDR3 DNA is TGTGCCTGGAGTGTACGGCAGGGGGCCTCCTACGAGCAGTACTTC. Translating gives CAWSVRQGASYEQYF.

This clone has only one observation. The chain uses TRBV19 and TRBJ2-7; TRBD1 matches 9 bases. Trimming at V came to 2 bases and at J to 1 base, leaving 9 bases not matched to a gene. The CDR3 loop spans 17 amino acids. Germline-derived CDR1 and CDR2 are LNHDA and SQIVND (reference sequence). CDR3 nucleotides: TGTGCCAGTAGTATAAGCCTCCGGGGACAGGGATCCTACGAGCAGTACTTC. Translation: CASSISLRGQGSYEQYF.

This clone was seen a few times. This chain links TRBV6-4 with TRBJ2-3; 10 nucleotides match TRBD1. The CDR3 is 15 residues long. V lost 5 bases and J lost 4; bases outside the gene matches: 6. The germline CDR1 and CDR2 sequences are MRHNA and SNTAGT. CDR3 sequence reads: CASSSRDRGSDTQYF. CDR3 DNA: TGTGCCAGCAGTAGCCGGGACAGGGGTTCAGATACGCAGTATTTT.

The chain links TRBV14 to TRBJ2-2; possible D gene TRBD1, 5 bases. The V end was cut by 2 bases, the J end by 2 bases, with 9 bases between. The length of the CDR3 is 15 residues. Germline CDR1 reads SGHDN; CDR2 reads FVKESK. CDR3 region: CASSQYRTNTGELFF. CDR3 sequence (DNA): TGTGCCAGCAGCCAATACAGGACAAACACCGGGGAGCTGTTTTTT. Filled out from reference TRBV14 and TRBJ2-2, the complete variable domain reads EAGVTQFPSHSVIEKGQTVTLRCDPISGHDNLYWYRRVMGKEIKFLLHFVKESKQDESGMPNNRFLAERTGGTYSTLKVQPAELEDSGVYFCASSQYRTNTGELFFGEGSRLTVL.

The chain couples TRBV6-5 to TRBJ2-1; the match to TRBD2 covers 11 bases. This CDR3 has 15 residues. The V segment lost 2 bases and the J segment 4 bases; nucleotides outside the gene matches: 1. Germline V gives CDR1 MNHEY, CDR2 SVGAGI. The CDR3 loop reads CASSYGTSGYNEQFF. CDR3 DNA sequence: TGTGCCAGCAGTTACGGGACTAGCGGTTACAATGAGCAGTTCTTC.

For this clone: Germline is not matched at one junction end, which may reflect a read error. The sample carries other DNA sequences with the same CDR3. The V call is TRBV15, the J call TRBJ2-2, with D possibly being TRBD2 (7 bases). Germline CDR1 and CDR2: LNHNV and YYDKDF (reference sequence). This CDR3 region has 16 residues. CDR3 sequence (DNA): TGTGCCACCAGCCTCTCTAGGGGGGGAAATACCGGAGAGCTGTTTTTT. It codes for CATSLSRGGNTGELFF.

The rearrangement uses TRBV2 and TRBJ1-2; D perhaps matches TRBD1 (6 bases). Germline V lookup: CDR1 SNHLY, CDR2 FYNNEI. The CDR3 consists of 13 residues. Trimming shortened V by 1 base and J by 7 bases, and 10 bases separated the two germline ends. The CDR3 region is CASSEDRAVGYTF. CDR3 in DNA: TGTGCCAGCAGTGAAGACAGGGCCGTTGGCTACACCTTC.

About this clone itself: Other DNA sequences in this sample translate to the same CDR3. CDR3 nucleotide sequence: TGTGCCAGCAGCTTACAGGGTTACGAGCAGTACTTC. Encoded protein: CASSLQGYEQYF. The V and J genes are TRBV7-9 and TRBJ2-7, with a tentative D call TRBD1 (5 bases). Germline loops: CDR1 SEHNR, CDR2 FQNEAQ (reference sequence). Between the trimmed V and J ends, which lost 2 bases and 4 bases, there was a span of 6 bases. CDR3 length: 12 residues. The full variable domain, in which reference TRBV7-9 and TRBJ2-7 provide the parts outside the CDR3, is DTGVSQNPRHKITKRGQNVTFRCDPISEHNRLYWYRQTLGQGPEFLTYFQNEAQLEKSRLLSDRFSAERPKGSFSTLEIQRTEQGDSAMYLCASSLQGYEQYFGPGTRLTVT.

As to this clone: The junction does not match germline at one end; this may be a read error. This chain connects TRBV7-9 to TRBJ2-3; the D is unclear. Per germline, CDR1 SEHNR and CDR2 FQNEAQ (reference sequence). The CDR3 has 12 amino acids. In nucleotides, the CDR3 is TGTTCCAGCAGCCCCCAGGTAGATACGCAGTATTTT. Translating gives CSSSPQVDTQYF.

The J gene is TRBJ2-7, the V gene TRBV27; D possibly corresponds to TRBD2 (5 bases). Per germline, CDR1 MNHEY and CDR2 SMNVEV (reference sequence). There are 15 residues in the CDR3. Trimming took off 6 bases at V and 4 bases at J, with 19 bases between the two ends. CDR3: CASSLRRTVVYEQYF. The CDR3 DNA is TGTGCCAGCAGCCTTCGGCGGACTGTAGTTTACGAGCAGTACTTC.